The rows below give T cell receptor beta chains drawn from one sample of a study of cytomegalovirus exposure and HLA in healthy donors. The assay was immunoSEQ multiplex PCR, and TCRdb's table has in-frame clones only and misses some. The profile shows 87,000 or so clones, under 9% of them singletons. The sequenced sample consisted of PBMCs. The receptors derive from a man aged 50-60 years in good health and CMV-seronegative. CDR3s include the opening cysteine and the closing phenylalanine or tryptophan. Each record gives: CDR3 protein, CDR3 DNA, clone size, D gene, J gene, V gene. D genes are given only for firm matches. Not every row has a clone size; where given, it reads once, few, many or a size class.

CASSTAGGAGNQPQHF,TGTGCCAGTAGTACCGCCGGGGGGGCTGGTAATCAGCCCCAGCATTTT,-,-,TRBJ1-5,TRBV19
CASTGQGAGELFF,TGCGCCAGCACAGGACAGGGGGCCGGGGAGCTGTTTTTT,-,TRBD1,TRBJ2-2,TRBV10-2
CASSYPLDRGPWGYTF,TGTGCCAGCAGTTACCCGCTCGACAGGGGGCCTTGGGGCTACACCTTC,-,TRBD1,TRBJ1-2,TRBV6-6
CASSEGLAGEETQYF,TGTGCCAGCAGCGAGGGACTAGCGGGAGAAGAGACCCAGTACTTC,few,TRBD2,TRBJ2-5,TRBV9
CASNVPREGQPQHF,TGTGCCAGCAATGTACCCCGGGAGGGCCAGCCCCAGCATTTT,-,-,TRBJ1-5,TRBV28
CASSQDRVPNSPQHF,TGCGCCAGCAGCCAAGATCGGGTACCCAACTCGCCCCAGCATTTT,few,-,TRBJ1-5,TRBV4-1
CASSETGVYGYTF,TGTGCCAGCAGCGAAACAGGGGTCTATGGCTACACCTTC,-,TRBD1,TRBJ1-2,TRBV28
CAWSATSGRRNEQFF,TGTGCCTGGAGTGCCACTAGCGGGAGACGCAATGAGCAGTTCTTC,-,TRBD2,TRBJ2-1,TRBV30
CASIFGQDYNEQFF,TGCGCCAGCATTTTTGGACAGGATTACAATGAGCAGTTCTTC,few,TRBD1,TRBJ2-1,TRBV10-1
CASRASGDSTDTQYF,TGTGCCAGCAGGGCTAGCGGAGACAGCACAGATACGCAGTATTTT,-,TRBD2,TRBJ2-3,TRBV9
CASSATLTLSYEQYF,TGTGCCAGCAGCGCTACCCTAACCCTCTCTTACGAGCAGTACTTC,-,-,TRBJ2-7,TRBV27
CASSIGLAGSYEQYF,TGTGCCAGTAGTATCGGACTAGCGGGCTCCTACGAGCAGTACTTC,few,TRBD2,TRBJ2-7,TRBV19
CASSSPGQGYDEKLFF,TGTGCCAGCAGCTCTCCGGGACAGGGTTATGACGAAAAACTGTTTTTT,-,TRBD1,TRBJ1-4,TRBV5-5
CASSLAPSQGNEQFF,TGTGCCAGCAGCCTGGCCCCCTCTCAGGGCAATGAGCAGTTCTTC,few,-,TRBJ2-1,TRBV4-2
CASRQTGGSGYTF,TGTGCCAGCAGACAAACAGGGGGCTCTGGCTACACCTTC,few,TRBD1,TRBJ1-2,TRBV11-1
CASSFSSGANVLTF,TGTGCCAGCAGTTTTAGCTCTGGGGCCAACGTCCTGACTTTC,few,-,TRBJ2-6,TRBV6-1
CAWSVRDRVYGYTF,TGTGCCTGGAGTGTACGGGACAGGGTCTATGGCTACACCTTC,-,TRBD1,TRBJ1-2,TRBV30
CASSGQVSYEQYF,TGTGCCAGCAGCGGACAGGTTTCCTACGAGCAGTACTTC,-,TRBD1,TRBJ2-7,TRBV2
CASSPGTASYEQYF,TGTGCCAGCAGTCCCGGGACAGCCTCCTACGAGCAGTACTTC,-,TRBD1,TRBJ2-7,TRBV6-6
CASSSGTSGISEQFF,TGTGCCAGCAGCTCCGGGACTAGCGGGATTAGTGAGCAGTTCTTC,few,TRBD2,TRBJ2-1,TRBV7-3
CASSDQGGVGNQPQHF,TGTGCCAGCAGTGACCAGGGTGGGGTTGGCAATCAGCCCCAGCATTTT,-,-,TRBJ1-5,TRBV6-1
CASSSPNSYNQPQHF,TGTGCCAGCAGTTCTCCAAACAGCTACAATCAGCCCCAGCATTTT,-,-,TRBJ1-5,TRBV28
CASSEALVSGEQYF,TGCGCCAGCAGTGAGGCTTTGGTTTCGGGCGAGCAGTACTTC,-,-,TRBJ2-7,TRBV5-1
CASSFGNGYGQYF,TGTGCCAGCAGCTTCGGCAACGGGTACGGGCAGTACTTC,few,-,TRBJ2-7,TRBV7-9
CASNPSGGAGELFF,TGTGCCAGCAACCCCTCGGGGGGAGCCGGGGAGCTGTTTTTT,few,TRBD2,TRBJ2-2,TRBV6-5
CASSTFGGPSYGYTF,TGTGCCAGCAGCACCTTCGGGGGTCCCTCCTATGGCTACACCTTC,-,-,TRBJ1-2,TRBV9
CASSPSPLAGGKNIQYF,TGTGCCAGCAGCCCTAGTCCACTAGCGGGAGGCAAAAACATTCAGTACTTC,few,TRBD2,TRBJ2-4,TRBV13
CASSPRTGSNEQFF,TGTGCCAGCAGCCCAAGGACAGGTTCAAATGAGCAGTTCTTC,-,TRBD1,TRBJ2-1,TRBV5-8
CASSILSSYEQYF,TGTGCCAGCAGTATTCTCTCCTCCTACGAGCAGTACTTC,-,-,TRBJ2-7,TRBV27
CATSRDGYSQETQYF,TGTGCCACCAGCAGAGATGGTTACAGCCAAGAGACCCAGTACTTC,few,-,TRBJ2-5,TRBV15
CASSQPGGLNTEAFF,TGCGCCAGCAGCCAACCAGGGGGACTGAACACTGAAGCTTTCTTT,few,TRBD1,TRBJ1-1,TRBV4-1
CASKMGQLNEKLFF,TGCGCCAGCAAGATGGGACAACTAAACGAAAAACTGTTTTTT,-,-,TRBJ1-4,TRBV5-1
CASSRSGGNTEAFF,TGTGCCAGCAGCCGGTCCGGGGGAAACACTGAAGCTTTCTTT,few,-,TRBJ1-1,TRBV4-2
CASSVVGGVAGGSNEQFF,TGTGCCAGCAGCGTAGTGGGCGGAGTAGCGGGAGGGAGCAATGAGCAGTTCTTC,few,TRBD2,TRBJ2-1,TRBV9
CASSGYGQDQPQHF,TGTGCCAGCAGCGGATACGGACAGGATCAGCCCCAGCATTTT,few,TRBD1,TRBJ1-5,TRBV9
CASSQGSGGGETQYF,TGCGCCAGCAGTCAGGGTAGCGGGGGGGGAGAGACCCAGTACTTC,few,TRBD2,TRBJ2-5,TRBV10-1
CASSKLAGLDTGELFF,TGCGCCAGCAGCAAACTAGCGGGGTTGGACACCGGGGAGCTGTTTTTT,-,TRBD2,TRBJ2-2,TRBV5-1
CASSANTGISGNTIYF,TGCGCCAGCAGCGCAAATACGGGTATCTCTGGAAACACCATATATTTT,medium-sized,-,TRBJ1-3,TRBV5-1
CASSEGSGGAVYNEQFF,TGTGCCAGCAGTGAAGGTAGCGGGGGGGCTGTGTACAATGAGCAGTTCTTC,-,TRBD2,TRBJ2-1,TRBV6-4
CAWSVGGPPYEQYF,TGTGCCTGGAGTGTCGGGGGTCCTCCCTACGAGCAGTACTTC,few,-,TRBJ2-7,TRBV30
CASSSGVGPPSGETQYF,TGTGCCAGCAGCTCGGGGGTGGGCCCTCCTAGCGGAGAGACCCAGTACTTC,few,TRBD2,TRBJ2-5,TRBV7-9
CSVLRQGSRGTEAFF,TGCAGCGTATTAAGACAGGGGTCGCGCGGGACTGAAGCTTTCTTT,-,TRBD1,TRBJ1-1,TRBV29-1
CASSLTGDEQYF,TGTGCCAGCAGCCTGACAGGGGACGAGCAGTACTTC,few,TRBD1,TRBJ2-7,TRBV11-3
CASSYSILGPANEQFF,TGTGCCAGCAGTTACTCGATACTAGGCCCCGCTAATGAGCAGTTCTTC,-,-,TRBJ2-1,TRBV6-5
CASRPTVNYGYTF,TGTGCCAGCAGGCCCACAGTTAACTATGGCTACACCTTC,few,-,TRBJ1-2,TRBV28
CASSERGQGAYEQYF,TGTGCCAGCAGTGAACGGGGACAGGGGGCCTACGAGCAGTACTTC,-,TRBD1,TRBJ2-7,TRBV6-1
CASSVFRGDEQFF,TGTGCCAGCAGCGTATTCAGGGGCGATGAGCAGTTCTTC,-,-,TRBJ2-1,TRBV2
CASSPGETDEQFF,TGTGCCAGCAGCCCGGGGGAGACGGATGAGCAGTTCTTC,-,-,TRBJ2-1,TRBV5-4